The clone carrying this TCR beta chain was seen a few times. The antigen is undetermined. RNA transcripts gave rise to amplified TCR beta CDR3 regions. First-round RT-PCR targeting the TCR CDR3 was performed with the HTBI primer set. TCRdb redid the calling of the multiplex PCR reads with MiXCR, one entry per CDR3 protein. There are 750,000 to 900,000 distinct CDR3 sequences in the sample; roughly 40% occur only once, and 8.9% lies in the top ten. This specimen comes from a study of T cells in Graves' hyperthyroidism and ophthalmopathy. Study-level results: Ophthalmopathy was separated from stable hyperthyroidism by a 13 V-J model. Most thyroid clonotypes that were expanded above 0.001 also turned up in blood.

V lost 3 bases and J 0 bases, leaving 12 bases between the germline ends. The CDR3 has 16 residues. Germline V lookup: CDR1 SGHTA, CDR2 FQGNSA. The source material was blood. The source of this sequence is a man younger than 35 with Graves' hyperthyroidism. V gene TRBV7-2 combines with J gene TRBJ1-3; possibly TRBD1 for D (5 bases). Written as DNA, the CDR3 is TGTGCCAGCAGCTTGACCCTCCAGGGCTCTGGAAACACCATATATTTT. It is translated as CASSLTLQGSGNTIYF.